This T cell receptor beta chain was recovered during a study of patients and donors after allogeneic stem cell transplantation. This clonotype has more than one count but fewer than ten. Trimming at V came to 5 bases and at J to 7 bases, leaving 4 bases not matched to a gene. The CDR3 spans 12 residues. Germline V CDR1 and CDR2: MNHEY, SMNVEV (reference sequence). Each CDR3 protein gets one entry after TCRdb re-called the RT-PCR reads with MiXCR. The table lists about a million distinct CDR3 sequences, approximately 18% of them singletons. This receptor was taken from a human donor who was either an allogeneic HSCT recipient or a stem cell or donor lymphocyte infusion donor (not recorded which). It is not recorded whose cells these are; they may come from a transplant donor. The chain recombines TRBV27 with TRBJ1-1; 7 nucleotides line up with TRBD1. The sequenced sample consisted of blood, either unsorted or a sorted T cell fraction (not recorded which). CDR3 in amino acids: CASSVQGSEAFF. The CDR3 coding sequence is TGTGCCAGCAGTGTACAGGGGAGTGAAGCTTTCTTT.